A single sample is the source of the 31 T cell receptor beta chains below, sequenced in a study of human T cells and chemical hapten exposure. The time point is: patch test 2, 6 weeks after DPC sensitization. Treatment given: therapeutic diphenylcyclopropenone sensitization with weekly scalp DPC. Via MiXCR, TCRdb re-called the RACE reads, giving one row per CDR3 protein. Among 75,000 to 95,000 distinct CDR3 sequences listed, approximately 11% were seen once. The source material was whole blood, sampled in connection with sensitization to the hapten diphenylcyclopropenone (DPC). The receptor set was obtained from a man aged 35-49 years with alopecia areata. Some clones in this sample may be carry-over from other donors' samples.

The J gene is TRBJ1-2, the V gene TRBV5-1, with 7 positions matching TRBD1. CDR1 is SGHRS, CDR2 YFSETQ, per germline. Trimming took 0 bases from V and 8 from J; bases not matched to a gene: 10. There are 15 residues in the CDR3. The CDR3 DNA reads as TGCGCCAGCAGCTTGGGGGAAACGACAGGGCACGGCTACACCTTC. Translation gives CASSLGETTGHGYTF. Based on the CDR3 plus reference TRBV5-1 and TRBJ1-2, the full variable domain is KAGVTQTPRYLIKTRGQQVTLSCSPISGHRSVSWYQQTPGQGLQFLFEYFSETQRNKGNFPGRFSGRQFSNSRSEMNVSTLELGDSALYLCASSLGETTGHGYTFGSGTRLTVV.

Only a few counts were recorded for this clonotype. The chain recombines TRBV4-3 with TRBJ1-5, with D unresolved. The germline V gene encodes CDR1 LGHNA and CDR2 YSLEER. Trimming pared 0 bases from V and 4 bases from J, leaving 10 bases between. This CDR3 is 15 amino acids long. The CDR3 sequence: CASSQDAGWNQPQHF. For the CDR3, the DNA is TGCGCCAGCAGCCAAGATGCGGGGTGGAATCAGCCCCAGCATTTT.

A few counts support this clonotype. V usage is TRBV6-5 and J usage is TRBJ2-1, with D unresolved. Trimming took 2 bases from V and 3 from J, leaving 17 bases between them. Looked up from germline, CDR1 is MNHEY and CDR2 is SVGAGI. The CDR3 loop spans 17 amino acids. The CDR3: CASSYGQATFLYNEQFF. Here the CDR3 DNA reads TGTGCCAGCAGTTACGGGCAGGCCACGTTCCTCTACAATGAGCAGTTCTTC.

The V call is TRBV6-2 or TRBV6-3, the J call TRBJ2-3; D not certain. Germline lookup yields CDR1 MNHEY and CDR2 SVGEGT. This CDR3 spans 13 amino acids. With 6 bases removed from V and 0 bases from J, the gap between germline ends came to 7 bases. CDR3: CASRGSSTDTQYF. CDR3 nucleotides: TGTGCCAGCAGGGGCTCGAGCACAGATACGCAGTATTTT.

In its sample, this clonotype was seen a few times. The chain employs TRBV7-6 and TRBJ2-3; a weak D match, TRBD2 (6 bases). The CDR3 is 15 residues long. The germline V gene encodes CDR1 SGHVS and CDR2 FNYEAQ. Trimming cost V 2 bases and J 2 bases, with 11 bases left between them. The CDR3 coding sequence is TGTGCCAGCAGCTTATCGGGGAGGAACACAGATACGCAGTATTTT. Translation: CASSLSGRNTDTQYF.

This clonotype was seen only a few times. This chain joins TRBV14 and TRBJ2-3, with 12 bases aligning to TRBD2. The trim removed 0 bases at V and 1 base at J, leaving 5 bases unmatched. CDR1 and CDR2 from the germline V gene are SGHDN and FVKESK. CDR3 length: 18 residues. The CDR3 protein is CASSQDGGLAGRTDTQYF. The CDR3 nucleotides are TGTGCCAGCAGCCAAGACGGGGGACTAGCGGGCCGCACAGATACGCAGTATTTT. The full variable domain, rest sourced from reference TRBV14 and TRBJ2-3, is EAGVTQFPSHSVIEKGQTVTLRCDPISGHDNLYWYRRVMGKEIKFLLHFVKESKQDESGMPNNRFLAERTGGTYSTLKVQPAELEDSGVYFCASSQDGGLAGRTDTQYFGPGTRLTVL.

The chain carries TRBV6-2 or TRBV6-3 and TRBJ2-1; 11 positions agree with TRBD2. The CDR3 is 18 amino acids. V was clipped by 8 bases and J by 1 base; unmatched bases: 13. From germline, CDR1 is MNHEY and CDR2 SVGEGT. The CDR3 here is CASRDPGLAVGSYNEQFF. The CDR3 DNA follows: TGTGCCAGCCGAGATCCGGGACTAGCGGTCGGGTCCTACAATGAGCAGTTCTTC.

This chain connects TRBV9 to TRBJ2-3, with TRBD2 identical over 10 bases. Germline V gene sequence: CDR1 SGDLS, CDR2 YYNGEE. The CDR3 consists of 15 residues. The ends lost 3 bases at V and 5 bases at J; junction bases unmatched: 6. The CDR3 loop reads CASSETSGSQDTQYF. The CDR3 nucleotides are TGTGCCAGCAGCGAGACTAGCGGGTCGCAAGATACGCAGTATTTT.

The chain recombines TRBV13 with TRBJ2-3; TRBD2 matches 14 bases. Germline V CDR1 and CDR2: PRHDT, FYEKMQ (reference sequence). CDR3 length: 19 amino acids. Unmatched junction bases numbered 13, after V lost 5 bases and J lost 3 bases. The CDR3 DNA sequence: TGTGCCAGCAGCCATACCGGGACTAGCGGGAGTACGTGGACAGATACGCAGTATTTT. It is translated as CASSHTGTSGSTWTDTQYF.

This clonotype came up a few times. V gene TRBV12-3 or TRBV12-4 combines with J gene TRBJ2-1; TRBD1 agrees at 8 bases. Trimming at V came to 5 bases and at J to 3 bases, leaving 6 bases not matched to a gene. The length of the CDR3 is 15 residues. The CDR3 sequence is CASSLRGRVYNEQFF. The CDR3 region has the DNA TGTGCCAGCAGTCTCAGGGGGCGGGTCTACAATGAGCAGTTCTTC.

The chain uses TRBV29-1 and TRBJ1-4; D perhaps matches TRBD1 (6 bases). Trimming pared 7 bases from V and 5 bases from J, leaving 14 bases between. The CDR3 has 13 amino acids. CDR1 SQVTM and CDR2 ANQGSEA come from the germline V gene. DNA for the CDR3: TGCAGCGGTACGGGGGGGCTGAATGAAAAACTGTTTTTT. Translating it yields CSGTGGLNEKLFF.

The V and J genes are TRBV6-5 and TRBJ2-5; TRBD2 matches at 12 bases. From germline, CDR1 is MNHEY and CDR2 SVGAGI. With V trimmed by 2 bases and J by 5 bases, 6 bases remained unmatched. This CDR3 region has 16 residues. CDR3 bases: TGTGCCAGCAGTTACGCCGAGACTAGCGGGGGCGAGACCCAGTACTTC. Translated, it gives CASSYAETSGGETQYF.

The chain couples TRBV5-1 to TRBJ2-3; 10 nucleotides line up with TRBD1. The germline gives CDR1 SGHRS, CDR2 YFSETQ. Trimming cost V 5 bases and J 3 bases; bases outside gene matches: 3. The CDR3 extends over 14 amino acids. Here the CDR3 DNA reads TGCGCCAGCAGGCGGGACAGGGGAACAGATACGCAGTATTTT. Translated: CASRRDRGTDTQYF.

The V and J genes are TRBV6-2 or TRBV6-3 and TRBJ2-3; D gene unclear. The CDR3 covers 15 residues. V lost 10 bases, J lost 0 bases, and 17 bases lay in between. Per the germline V gene, CDR1 is MNHEY and CDR2 is SVGEGT. The DNA of the CDR3 is TGTGCCACCACCCCGTGGAACTTGAGCACAGATACGCAGTATTTT. It is translated as CATTPWNLSTDTQYF.

The chain joins TRBV14 to TRBJ2-2; TRBD2 agrees at 8 bases. With 1 base clipped from V and 4 bases from J, the junction kept 8 bases outside the gene matches. The CDR3 covers 17 residues. The germline V gene has CDR1 SGHDN and CDR2 FVKESK. The CDR3 sequence is CASSQVLPGTSTGELFF. Here the CDR3 DNA reads TGTGCCAGCAGCCAAGTACTCCCAGGGACTAGCACCGGGGAGCTGTTTTTT.

The genes are TRBV6-6 and TRBJ2-1, with TRBD1 identical over 9 bases. After removal of 7 bases from V and 12 bases from J, the junction contained 16 bases not matched to a gene. The germline gives CDR1 MNHNY, CDR2 SVGAGI (reference sequence). The CDR3 totals 15 residues. The CDR3 here is CASTLTGGAESGQFF. The CDR3 DNA follows: TGTGCCAGCACTCTAACAGGGGGCGCCGAATCTGGGCAGTTCTTC.

The chain uses TRBV9 and TRBJ2-4; the D is unclear. The CDR3 spans 16 residues. Trimming removed 0 bases at V and 3 bases at J, with 13 bases between. Germline CDR1 SGDLS, CDR2 YYNGEE. The DNA of the CDR3 is TGTGCCAGCAGCGTAGAACCGTCCCCGGGCAAAAACATTCAGTACTTC. Protein product: CASSVEPSPGKNIQYF.

This clonotype came up many times. V gene TRBV20-1 combines with J gene TRBJ2-3, with D possibly matching TRBD2 (7 bases). The germline V gene encodes CDR1 DFQATT and CDR2 SNEGSKA (reference sequence). The CDR3 consists of 14 residues. The V end was cut by 0 bases, the J end by 4 bases, with 11 bases between. In DNA form, the CDR3 reads TGCAGTGCTAGAGAAATAGGGGGGGCAGATACGCAGTATTTT. Amino acid sequence: CSAREIGGADTQYF.

Many counts were recorded for this clonotype. The chain combines TRBV28 with TRBJ1-4, with 8 nucleotides matching TRBD1. Germline V gene sequence: CDR1 MDHEN, CDR2 SYDVKM. The CDR3 is 16 residues long. The V and J ends lost 4 bases and 7 bases, in that order; junction bases with no gene match: 11. CDR3 sequence reads: CASSSVAGGASEKLFF. The CDR3 DNA reads TGTGCCAGCAGTTCTGTGGCAGGGGGCGCAAGTGAAAAACTGTTTTTT.

This clonotype came up a few times. The chain employs TRBV20-1 and TRBJ2-1; 10 positions agree with TRBD1. With V trimmed by 3 bases and J by 5 bases, 4 bases remained unmatched. The CDR3 is 14 residues long. Germline V gives CDR1 DFQATT, CDR2 SNEGSKA (reference sequence). The CDR3 is CSARTGGFDNEQFF. As DNA, the CDR3 is TGCAGTGCTAGGACAGGGGGCTTTGACAATGAGCAGTTCTTC.

The sample holds a few counts of this clonotype. The rearrangement uses TRBV3-1 and TRBJ2-2; D ambiguous. The CDR3 consists of 14 residues. With 2 bases removed from V and 8 bases from J, the gap between germline ends came to 12 bases. CDR1 and CDR2 (germline): LGHDT, YNNKEL (reference sequence). The CDR3 region has the DNA TGTGCCAGCAGCCAACTTCCTAACGGGGGGGAGCTGTTTTTT. Translation: CASSQLPNGGELFF.

The genes are TRBV12-3 or TRBV12-4 and TRBJ2-1; TRBD2 matches at 9 bases. The V and J ends lost 2 bases and 2 bases, in that order; junction bases with no gene match: 1. The CDR3 has 15 residues. The CDR3 spells CASSLLAGTYNEQFF. Written as DNA, the CDR3 is TGTGCCAGCAGTTTACTAGCGGGGACCTACAATGAGCAGTTCTTC.

The table lists this clonotype with many counts. The chain joins TRBV6-2 or TRBV6-3 to TRBJ1-5, with unresolved D. Germline loops: CDR1 MNHEY, CDR2 SVGEGT. V was shortened by 0 bases and J by 11 bases, with 11 bases between the two germline ends. CDR3 length: 13 amino acids. The CDR3 region has the DNA TGTGCCAGCAGTTACTCAGCCGGCCAGTCCCAGCATTTT. Residues: CASSYSAGQSQHF.

Ten or more counts support this clonotype. This chain links TRBV5-5 with TRBJ2-7, with a possible D match to TRBD1 (6 bases). Germline CDR1 and CDR2: SGHKS and YYEKEE (reference sequence). The CDR3 spans 16 residues. V was trimmed by 0 bases and J by 1 base, leaving 14 bases between them. CDR3 protein: CASSLANAGDSYEQYV. CDR3 in DNA: TGTGCCAGCAGCTTGGCCAACGCAGGGGATTCCTACGAGCAGTACGTC.

This clonotype occurred many times. The chain is built from TRBV12-3 or TRBV12-4 and TRBJ1-5, with a tentative D call TRBD1 (5 bases). V was trimmed by 4 bases and J by 1 base, leaving 11 bases between them. This CDR3 region has 15 residues. The CDR3 protein is CASSYWGESNQPQHF. The CDR3 DNA is TGTGCCAGCAGTTATTGGGGGGAGAGCAATCAGCCCCAGCATTTT.

The rearrangement joins TRBV27 to TRBJ2-7; D unclear. Trimming shortened V by 10 bases and J by 5 bases, and 15 bases separated the two germline ends. CDR1 and CDR2 from the germline V gene are MNHEY and SMNVEV (reference sequence). The CDR3 spans 12 residues. The CDR3 nucleotides are TGTGCCAACAGCCCTAGGGCGGACGAGCAGTACTTC. Protein sequence: CANSPRADEQYF.

In its sample, this clonotype was seen a few times. V is TRBV7-3 and J is TRBJ2-1; D assignment may be TRBD1 or TRBD2 (7 bases each). Germline lookup yields CDR1 SGHTA and CDR2 FQGTGA. V was pared by 5 bases and J by 3 bases, with 17 bases between. The CDR3 contains 16 residues. CDR3 nucleotides: TGTGCCAGCAGCCAGGGGGGGACTGCCGTCTACAATGAGCAGTTCTTC. Amino acids: CASSQGGTAVYNEQFF.

Ten or more counts support this clonotype. V gene TRBV29-1 combines with J gene TRBJ1-3; 8 bases fit TRBD1. V lost 4 bases and J lost 3; bases outside the gene matches: 5. CDR1 is SQVTM and CDR2 is ANQGSEA in the germline V gene. The CDR3 extends over 14 amino acids. CDR3 region: CSVGDRGGGNTIYF. The CDR3 DNA reads TGCAGCGTTGGCGACAGGGGAGGTGGAAACACCATATATTTT.

The chain has TRBV6-2 or TRBV6-3 and TRBJ2-1, with 9 positions matching TRBD2. The V gene's germline CDR1 is MNHEY and CDR2 SVGEGT. The CDR3 length is 15 residues. J gave up 5 bases and V 1 base, and 3 bases lay outside the gene matches. This chain's CDR3 is CASSYFLAGNNEQFF. CDR3 coding DNA: TGTGCCAGCAGTTACTTCCTAGCGGGGAACAATGAGCAGTTCTTC.

This clonotype was recorded at least ten times. This sequence joins TRBV19 and TRBJ2-7; either TRBD1 or TRBD2 may supply D (7 bases each). V lost 3 bases and J 2 bases, leaving 17 bases between the germline ends. Germline CDR1 and CDR2: LNHDA and SQIVND (reference sequence). The CDR3 loop spans 16 amino acids. CDR3 in amino acids: CASSMASGRGAYEQYF. CDR3 bases: TGTGCCAGTAGTATGGCTAGCGGCAGGGGGGCCTACGAGCAGTACTTC.

The genes are TRBV3-1 and TRBJ2-2; D ambiguous. Trimming pared 0 bases from V and 8 bases from J, leaving 4 bases between. The CDR3 sequence is 12 residues long. The germline V gene encodes CDR1 LGHDT and CDR2 YNNKEL (reference sequence). CDR3 loop: CASSQDSGELFF. In DNA form, the CDR3 reads TGTGCCAGCAGCCAAGATTCGGGGGAGCTGTTTTTT. Full variable domain (remainder filled in from reference TRBV3-1 and TRBJ2-2): DTAVSQTPKYLVTQMGNDKSIKCEQNLGHDTMYWYKQDSKKFLKIMFSYNNKELIINETVPNRFSPKSPDKAHLNLHINSLELGDSAVYFCASSQDSGELFFGEGSRLTVL.